This paragraph covers one T cell receptor beta chain sequence. Its specificity is unknown. Specified treatment: around 19 received Ad26.COV2.S at low or high dose, single or two shots; 5 received placebo; per-sample allocation not given. Sampling took place 63 days after the first vaccine or placebo injection. Immunization relied on an Ad26 vector, which expressed Wuhan-strain SARS-CoV-2 spike. The V and J ends lost 5 bases and 0 bases respectively, with 11 bases between them. Germline values: CDR1 MDHEN, CDR2 SYDVKM. The CDR3 is made up of 16 amino acids. This sample is part of a study of Ad26.COV2.S vaccination and SARS-CoV-2 variants. Study in general: The authors gave Ad26.COV2.S intramuscularly, either once or twice 56 days apart. Findings of the study overall: Breadth of non-spike TCRs did not differ between vaccinees and placebo recipients. Substantial breadth in spike-specific CD8+ and CD4+ T cell responses was reportedly seen after vaccination.

TCRdb's table, derived via immunoSEQ multiplex PCR, lists solely in-frame clones and lacks some. The sample holds fewer than 400,000 clones; around 91% are singletons and the top ten take under 2%. The sequence derives from a person between 18 and 65 years old who received the Ad26.COV2.S COVID-19 vaccine or a placebo. This sample comprised peripheral blood, obtained in a trial of Ad26.COV2.S vaccine versus placebo. V is TRBV28 and J is TRBJ2-6; maybe TRBD2 (6 bases). CDR3 loop: CASSVGGASGANVLTF. The DNA for the CDR3 is TGTGCCAGCAGTGTGGGGGGAGCCTCTGGGGCCAACGTCCTGACTTTC.